The subject of this entry is one T cell receptor (beta chain). This clone was picked up one time. Its recognized antigen is unknown. No much larger clonotype is one base removed from it; base qualities were not supplied. These data come from a study of T cell changes during pregnancy in multiple sclerosis (dated by TCRdb to the late 2010s). About the investigation overall: The study looked at changes in the T cell repertoire across pregnancy in women with multiple sclerosis.

Libraries were constructed by the immunoSEQ multiplex PCR assay. Entries here come from immuneACCESS through TCRdb and include only in-frame sequences with V and J called. Some clones fail to appear in such tables; in the studies checked, an unresolved V gene covers under half of the shortfall, and the cause of the remainder is unknown. The sample has under 45,000 clones on record, about 92% of them singletons. Together, the top ten hold over 0.55% of the sample. This receptor was obtained from a female donor with multiple sclerosis, enrolled in a pregnancy study. Specimen: CD4+ T cells from peripheral blood mononuclear cells, collected in the third trimester of pregnancy.

The DNA sequence is given as TGTGCCAGCAGCGCGAGGGGGGGAAAGCGGGGGAGCACAGATACGCAGTATTTT. It codes for CASSARGGKRGSTDTQYF. The V and J genes are TRBV9 and TRBJ2-3, with TRBD2 matching 8 junction bases. The junction shows trimming of 3 bases on V and 0 bases on J, and the gene matches do not reach 12 bases of it. CDR1 and CDR2 are read off the germline V gene as SGDLS and YYNGEE. The CDR3 holds 18 amino acids from the cysteine to the phenylalanine. Of the read, only the CDR3 DNA is kept; its 54 bases are in frame from base 1.